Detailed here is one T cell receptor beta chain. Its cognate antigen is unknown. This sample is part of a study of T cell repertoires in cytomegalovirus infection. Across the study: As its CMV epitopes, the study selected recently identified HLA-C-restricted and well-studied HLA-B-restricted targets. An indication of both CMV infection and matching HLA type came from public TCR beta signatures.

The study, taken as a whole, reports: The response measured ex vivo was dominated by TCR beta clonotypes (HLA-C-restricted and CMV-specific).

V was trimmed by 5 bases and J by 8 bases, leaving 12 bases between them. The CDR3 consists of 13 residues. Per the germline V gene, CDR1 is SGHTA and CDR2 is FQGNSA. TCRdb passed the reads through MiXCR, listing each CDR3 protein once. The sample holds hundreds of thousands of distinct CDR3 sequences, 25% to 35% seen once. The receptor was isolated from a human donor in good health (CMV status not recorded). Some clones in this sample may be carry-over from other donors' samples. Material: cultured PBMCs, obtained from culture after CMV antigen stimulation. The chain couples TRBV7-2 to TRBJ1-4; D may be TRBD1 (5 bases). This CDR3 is CASSPKGREKLFF. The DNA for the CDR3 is TGTGCCAGCAGCCCCAAGGGGCGGGAAAAACTGTTTTTT.